This T cell receptor beta chain is from a study of quantifying T cell responses using KT2 cells. Looking at the study overall: RNA was reverse transcribed with TCR alpha and beta constant-region primers.

The CDR3 is 15 residues long. V lost 5 bases, J lost 4 bases, and 4 bases stayed unmatched. This clonotype occurred many times. An oligo carrying a UMI was ligated to the cDNA 3' end. The first PCR ran 4 to 5 cycles with an equimolar RC1.1 and RC1.2 beta primer mix. One entry per CDR3 protein, called by TCRdb with MiXCR from the UMI-ligation and nested PCR reads. This table holds 25,000 to 40,000 distinct CDR3 sequences, 10% found once. This sequence joins TRBV12-3 or TRBV12-4 and TRBJ1-6; 8 nucleotides agree with TRBD1. The sequence came from a human donor. The sequencing sample was made of PBMCs spiked with cells of the T cell clone KT2. The CDR3 DNA sequence: TGTGCCAGCAGTAATGGACAGGGTTATAATTCACCCCTCCACTTT. Its protein product is CASSNGQGYNSPLHF.